This is a list of T cell receptor beta chains from one sample in a study of identifying expanded T cells in peripheral blood. Some clones are missing from TCRdb's copy, which holds only in-frame ones; the method was immunoSEQ multiplex PCR. The profile shows about 100,000 clones, 75% to 90% of them singletons. Material for sequencing was blood. The receptor source for this set is a person between 18 and 70 years old in good health. Both conserved end residues are part of each CDR3. Fields, in order: V gene, clone size, D gene, J gene, CDR3 DNA, CDR3 protein. D genes are given only for firm matches. Size is omitted from some rows. Given values are once, few, many or a class for expanded clones.

>TRBV19|-|-|TRBJ1-2
TGTGCCAGTAGTATACTGGGAGGGCCTAACTATGGCTACACCTTC
CASSILGGPNYGYTF
>TRBV14|-|-|TRBJ1-6
TGTGCCAGCAGCCAAGAAGTGGCAGCACTGGGTTCACCCCTCCACTTT
CASSQEVAALGSPLHF
>TRBV10-3|-|-|TRBJ1-2
TGTGCCACCACCCTTGGGGAGGGCACCTATGGCTACACCTTC
CATTLGEGTYGYTF
>TRBV4-2|few|-|TRBJ1-6
TGTGCCAGCAGCCAAGATTTAACAGGGAATTCACCCCTCCACTTT
CASSQDLTGNSPLHF
>TRBV6-1|-|-|TRBJ2-3
TGTGCCAGCGAGCTAAGCACAGATACGCAGTATTTT
CASELSTDTQYF
>TRBV9|-|-|TRBJ2-5
TGTGCCAGCAGCGTGGGGGGAAGGGGAGAGACCCAGTACTTC
CASSVGGRGETQYF
>TRBV6-1|-|-|TRBJ1-1
TGTGCCAGCAGCGACCGGGGCCACACTGAAGCTTTCTTT
CASSDRGHTEAFF
>TRBV5-6|once|TRBD1|TRBJ1-1
TGTGCCAGCAGCTTACAGGGGCTAATGAACACTGAAGCTTTCTTT
CASSLQGLMNTEAFF
>TRBV5-1|-|-|TRBJ2-5
TGCGCCAGCAGCGCCCGGGGGGAGACCCAGTACTTC
CASSARGETQYF
>TRBV6-5|-|-|TRBJ2-3
TGTGCCAGCAGTTACTCGCTTGGGAACACAGATACGCAGTATTTT
CASSYSLGNTDTQYF
>TRBV30|once|-|TRBJ1-5
TGTGCCTGGAGTGCCTGGGGCCCCACAAGAAGCCAGCCCCAGCATTTT
CAWSAWGPTRSQPQHF
>TRBV29-1|-|TRBD1|TRBJ2-7
TGCAGCGTGGGGGACAGGGGAAGGTTGATAGGCGAGCAGTACTTC
CSVGDRGRLIGEQYF
>TRBV6-4|-|TRBD1|TRBJ1-1
TGTGCCAGCAGTGTGGAATACAGGGGCGGCACTGAAGCTTTCTTT
CASSVEYRGGTEAFF
>TRBV25-1|-|-|TRBJ2-7
TGTGCCAGCAGTGACATCAAAACAGGGACCTACGAGCAGTACTTC
CASSDIKTGTYEQYF
>TRBV6-5|-|-|TRBJ2-3
TGTGCCAGCAGTTCTACCTTACAGAAAACCACAGATACGCAGTATTTT
CASSSTLQKTTDTQYF
>TRBV11-3|-|-|TRBJ2-7
TGTGCCAGCAGCTTAACAGTCGGTTACGAGCAGTACTTC
CASSLTVGYEQYF
>TRBV7-2|-|-|TRBJ2-7
TGTGCCAGCAGCTTAGATGGAGGGCTGAGGTACGAGCAGTACTTC
CASSLDGGLRYEQYF
>TRBV18|-|-|TRBJ1-2
TGTGCCAGCTCACCCGGAAATCATGGAGGCTACACCTTC
CASSPGNHGGYTF
>TRBV7-9|once|-|TRBJ1-2
TGTGCCAGCAGCTCGGACGGACGACCATATGGCTACACCTTC
CASSSDGRPYGYTF
>TRBV18|-|TRBD1|TRBJ2-5
TGTGCCAGCTCACACCTCTCTAACAGGGGTTTAAAAGAGACCCAGTACTTC
CASSHLSNRGLKETQYF
>TRBV21-1|-|-|TRBJ1-1
TGTGCCAGCAGCAAAGCGGGGACCTCATCCCTCCGAGCTTTCTTT
CASSKAGTSSLRAFF
>TRBV7-6|-|-|TRBJ2-3
TGTGCCAGCAGCTTAACTGTCGGGGGCAGGTCTTTCACAGATACGCAGTATTTT
CASSLTVGGRSFTDTQYF
>TRBV9|-|-|TRBJ2-7
TGTGCCAGCAGCCCGGGGAGCTCCTACGAGCAGTACTTC
CASSPGSSYEQYF
>TRBV6-1|-|TRBD1|TRBJ1-5
TGTGCCAGCAGTGGAGCGTTTGGACAGGGTATCCCGCAACATCAGCCCCAGCATTTT
CASSGAFGQGIPQHQPQHF
>TRBV6-1|-|-|TRBJ1-1
TGTGCCAGCAGTCCTTGGGTTGGTAACACTGAAGCTTTCTTT
CASSPWVGNTEAFF
>TRBV4-3|-|-|TRBJ2-3
TGCGCCAGCAGCCAAGGAGGGATCTTCACAGATACGCAGTATTTT
CASSQGGIFTDTQYF
>TRBV19|-|TRBD1|TRBJ1-3
TGTGCCAGTAGTATAGGGACAGGATATGCCCGAATATATTTT
CASSIGTGYARIYF
>TRBV2|-|TRBD1|TRBJ2-3
TGTGCCAGCAGCTTAACCGCCTTAAGGACAGGGGCCCTCACAGATACGCAGTATTTT
CASSLTALRTGALTDTQYF
>TRBV5-6|-|TRBD1|TRBJ1-5
TGTGCCAGCAGCCGGATCGGGACAGGCAATCAGCCCCAGCATTTT
CASSRIGTGNQPQHF
>TRBV27|few|-|TRBJ1-6
TGTGCCAGCAGGAGCTCCTATAATTCACCCCTCCACTTT
CASRSSYNSPLHF
>TRBV13|-|-|TRBJ2-3
TGTGCCAGCAGTGGGGGGATTGGTACAGATACGCAGTATTTT
CASSGGIGTDTQYF
>TRBV10-3|once|-|TRBJ2-2
TGTGCCATCAGTGCGACAGCGAACACCGGGGAGCTGTTTTTT
CAISATANTGELFF
>TRBV2|few|-|TRBJ1-1
TGTGCCAGCAGTGAACCCACGTGGGCAATTAACACTGAAGCTTTCTTT
CASSEPTWAINTEAFF
>TRBV7-2|-|-|TRBJ2-2
TGTGCCAGCAGCCCCCGGGGAACAACCGGGGAGCTGTTTTTT
CASSPRGTTGELFF
>TRBV10-3|-|-|TRBJ1-2
TGTGCCATCAGTGAAGGAGTAGTTTACTATTCCGGGACAACCCCCGGCTACACCTTC
CAISEGVVYYSGTTPGYTF
>TRBV7-2|-|-|TRBJ1-6
TGTGCCAGCAGCTTAGCGCTTGGAGGACCAGGGCGTTCACCCCTCCACTTT
CASSLALGGPGRSPLHF
>TRBV4-1|few|-|TRBJ1-2
TGCGCCAGCAGCCAAGATCTGGGCCACAACTATGGCTACACCTTC
CASSQDLGHNYGYTF
>TRBV11-3|-|-|TRBJ1-1
TGTGCCAGCAGCCCACTAGGGCAGCCGAACACTGAAGCTTTCTTT
CASSPLGQPNTEAFF
>TRBV6-5|-|-|TRBJ2-3
TGTGCCAGCAGTTACTCGACCCCCAGCACAGATACGCAGTATTTT
CASSYSTPSTDTQYF
>TRBV18|-|-|TRBJ1-1
TGTGCCAGCTCACTGGGGGGCGAAGCCTTCGTAGCTTTCTTT
CASSLGGEAFVAFF
>TRBV30|-|-|TRBJ1-5
TGTGCCTGGAGTGTTACATCGGAGAGTCAGCCCCAGCATTTT
CAWSVTSESQPQHF
>TRBV27|once|TRBD1|TRBJ1-5
TGTGCCAGCAGTCCGACAGGGGGAAATCAGCCCCAGCATTTT
CASSPTGGNQPQHF
>TRBV18|-|-|TRBJ1-1
TGTGCCAGCTCACGGGACGTGAACACTGAAGCTTTCTTT
CASSRDVNTEAFF